Below are 19 T cell receptor beta chains sequenced from a single sample in a study of cytomegalovirus exposure and HLA in healthy donors. In the PCR, 60 Vbeta and 13 Jbeta primers were used. Profiling relied on immunoSEQ multiplex PCR, and the TCRdb table lists in-frame clones only, not all of them. The sample holds around 150,000 clones, 65% to 80% seen once. The specimen sequenced was PBMCs. The source of these receptors is a man in his forties in good health and CMV-seronegative.

The chain recombines TRBV7-8 with TRBJ2-7; 10 nucleotides match TRBD2. The V gene's germline CDR1 is SGHVS and CDR2 FQNEAQ. This CDR3 has 16 amino acids. The V gene end was trimmed by 1 base and the J gene end by 3 bases; junction bases not matched to a gene: 6. DNA of the CDR3: TGTGCCAGCAGCTTAGGACCTAGCGGGAGTCTCTACGAGCAGTACTTC. This encodes CASSLGPSGSLYEQYF.

CDR3 amino acids: CASSVDRNSNYGYTF. DNA for the CDR3: TGTGCCAGCAGCGTGGACAGGAACTCTAACTATGGCTACACCTTC. The chain combines TRBV6-4 with TRBJ1-2, with 7 positions matching TRBD1. CDR1 MRHNA and CDR2 SNTAGT come from the germline V gene. V was pared by 6 bases and J by 0 bases, with 7 bases of the junction left unmatched. The CDR3 is 15 residues long.

The rearrangement joins TRBV4-1 to TRBJ2-1, with a tentative D call TRBD2 (6 bases). In germline, CDR1 is MGHRA, CDR2 YSYEKL. V was trimmed by 1 base and J by 0 bases, leaving 16 bases between them. There are 18 residues in the CDR3. The CDR3 DNA reads TGCGCCAGCAGCCAAGTGCCCGCTGGGGGGAGCTCCTACAATGAGCAGTTCTTC. Residues: CASSQVPAGGSSYNEQFF.

The chain links TRBV9 to TRBJ2-2; 8 nucleotides agree with TRBD1. CDR3 size: 16 residues. Trimming removed 1 base from V and 8 bases from J; junction bases left unmatched: 10. Germline loops: CDR1 SGDLS, CDR2 YYNGEE. As DNA, the CDR3 is TGTGCCAGCAGCGTACGGGCAGGGGGCTTTTCGGGGGAGCTGTTTTTT. Protein sequence: CASSVRAGGFSGELFF. Variable domain in full (rest from reference TRBV9 and TRBJ2-2): DSGVTQTPKHLITATGQRVTLRCSPRSGDLSVYWYQQSLDQGLQFLIQYYNGEERAKGNILERFSAQQFPDLHSELNLSSLELGDSALYFCASSVRAGGFSGELFFGEGSRLTVL.

V is TRBV5-1 and J is TRBJ2-1, with TRBD1 matching over 8 bases. CDR3 length: 17 residues. The V gene's germline CDR1 is SGHRS and CDR2 YFSETQ. V lost 4 bases, J lost 2 bases, and 11 bases stayed unmatched. The CDR3 DNA follows: TGCGCCAGCAGCACCTACGCCGGGACAGGAGCCTACAATGAGCAGTTCTTC. It is translated as CASSTYAGTGAYNEQFF.

The chain couples TRBV5-1 to TRBJ2-3, with a possible D match to TRBD2 (6 bases). Germline assignment: CDR1 SGHRS and CDR2 YFSETQ. Between the trimmed V and J ends, which lost 0 bases and 2 bases, there was a span of 7 bases. This CDR3 has 14 amino acids. The CDR3 here is CASSLGGTTDTQYF. Here the CDR3 DNA reads TGCGCCAGCAGCTTGGGCGGGACCACAGATACGCAGTATTTT.

V and J are TRBV7-8 and TRBJ1-5; D is perhaps TRBD1 (6 bases). The CDR3 extends over 13 amino acids. Trimming removed 5 bases at V and 6 bases at J, with 11 bases between. From germline, CDR1 is SGHVS and CDR2 FQNEAQ. The DNA for the CDR3 is TGTGCCAGCAGCCAGCGGACAGTTCAGCCCCAGCATTTT. It is translated as CASSQRTVQPQHF.

This rearrangement joins TRBV28 to TRBJ2-7, with D possibly being TRBD2 (6 bases). Between the trimmed V and J ends, which lost 5 bases and 6 bases, there was a span of 8 bases. The V gene's germline CDR1 is MDHEN and CDR2 SYDVKM. The CDR3 has 11 amino acids. For the CDR3, the DNA is TGTGCCAGCAGTCCCGGGAGCGAGCAGTACTTC. It is translated as CASSPGSEQYF.

The chain couples TRBV6-4 to TRBJ2-1; 14 bases agree with TRBD2. The CDR3 consists of 17 residues. V trimming: 3 bases; J trimming: 8 bases; junction bases outside the gene matches: 9. The germline V gene has CDR1 MRHNA and CDR2 SNTAGT. The CDR3 DNA reads as TGTGCCAGCAGTGATTCCAGACTAGCGGGAGGGAAGGATGAGCAGTTCTTC. As protein: CASSDSRLAGGKDEQFF.

The chain is built from TRBV19 and TRBJ2-7, with 7 bases matching TRBD2. There are 14 residues in the CDR3. Germline V gene lookup returns CDR1 LNHDA and CDR2 SQIVND (reference sequence). Trimming at V came to 5 bases and at J to 2 bases, leaving 6 bases not matched to a gene. CDR3 DNA sequence: TGTGCCAGTAGTCCGGGGGGTTCCACCTACGAGCAGTACTTC. It is translated as CASSPGGSTYEQYF.

This chain connects TRBV7-9 to TRBJ2-5; 11 bases line up with TRBD2. From germline, CDR1 is SEHNR and CDR2 FQNEAQ (reference sequence). This CDR3 contains 18 residues. Trimming at V came to 5 bases and at J to 4 bases, leaving 15 bases not matched to a gene. The CDR3 DNA reads TGTGCCAGCAGCCCACCATTTCGGCTAGCGGGAGGAAGAGAGACCCAGTACTTC. Translating gives CASSPPFRLAGGRETQYF. Complete variable domain (other parts from reference TRBV7-9 and TRBJ2-5): DTGVSQNPRHKITKRGQNVTFRCDPISEHNRLYWYRQTLGQGPEFLTYFQNEAQLEKSRLLSDRFSAERPKGSFSTLEIQRTEQGDSAMYLCASSPPFRLAGGRETQYFGPGTRLLVL.

The V gene is TRBV5-1, the J gene TRBJ2-3, with 9 bases identical to TRBD2. Germline loops: CDR1 SGHRS, CDR2 YFSETQ. This CDR3 region has 16 residues. With V trimmed by 1 base and J by 5 bases, 8 bases remained unmatched. The CDR3 protein is CASSLSRTSVEDTQYF. DNA for the CDR3: TGCGCCAGCAGCTTGAGCCGGACTAGCGTCGAAGATACGCAGTATTTT.

This sequence joins TRBV28 and TRBJ2-5, with 9 bases fitting TRBD2. Germline V CDR1 and CDR2: MDHEN, SYDVKM. CDR3 length: 15 amino acids. Germline trimming cut 6 bases from V and 0 bases from J; bases unmatched to any gene: 5. CDR3 in amino acids: CASRGGLANQETQYF. The DNA of the CDR3 is TGTGCCAGCAGGGGCGGACTAGCGAACCAAGAGACCCAGTACTTC.

The chain couples TRBV5-5 to TRBJ1-5; D possibly corresponds to TRBD1 (5 bases). The CDR3 totals 17 residues. The germline V and J ends were trimmed by 1 base and 11 bases, with 25 bases remaining between them. Germline V gene lookup returns CDR1 SGHKS and CDR2 YYEKEE (reference sequence). CDR3 nucleotide sequence: TGTGCCAGCAGCTTGTATACATCGACAGCACCCTATTTTGCCCAGCATTTT. Translation: CASSLYTSTAPYFAQHF. The whole variable domain, filled in from reference TRBV5-5 and TRBJ1-5, reads DAGVTQSPTHLIKTRGQQVTLRCSPISGHKSVSWYQQVLGQGPQFIFQYYEKEERGRGNFPDRFSARQFPNYSSELNVNALLLGDSALYLCASSLYTSTAPYFAQHFGDGTRLSIL.

The chain has TRBV5-6 and TRBJ1-1; the D gene is possibly TRBD1 (5 bases). This CDR3 contains 14 residues. CDR1 is SGHDT, CDR2 YYEEEE, per germline. V dropped 0 bases and J dropped 5 bases, with 11 bases sitting between them. The CDR3 DNA follows: TGTGCCAGCAGCTTGGCCGGGGGGGATACTGAAGCTTTCTTT. This translates into CASSLAGGDTEAFF.

The V call is TRBV5-4, the J call TRBJ2-2, with 7 bases lining up with TRBD1. Germline V gene data show CDR1 as SGHNT and CDR2 as YYREEE (reference sequence). V gave up 2 bases and J gave up 6 bases; unmatched junction bases: 1. The CDR3 is 13 amino acids. Written as DNA, the CDR3 is TGTGCCAGCAGCTTACAGGGGTCCGGGGAGCTGTTTTTT. It encodes CASSLQGSGELFF. Variable domain in full (rest from reference TRBV5-4 and TRBJ2-2): ETGVTQSPTHLIKTRGQQVTLRCSSQSGHNTVSWYQQALGQGPQFIFQYYREEENGRGNFPPRFSGLQFPNYSSELNVNALELDDSALYLCASSLQGSGELFFGEGSRLTVL.

The chain combines TRBV4-1 with TRBJ2-1; tentatively, D is TRBD1 (5 bases). The CDR3 has 16 amino acids. Germline CDR1 reads MGHRA; CDR2 reads YSYEKL. Trimming shortened V by 0 bases and J by 4 bases, and 13 bases separated the two germline ends. CDR3 sequence (DNA): TGCGCCAGCAGCCAAGAAGTAACAGGCCTGTACAATGAGCAGTTCTTC. This gives the protein CASSQEVTGLYNEQFF.

The chain uses TRBV5-1 and TRBJ2-3, with 8 bases lining up with TRBD2. Per the germline V gene, CDR1 is SGHRS and CDR2 is YFSETQ. The ends lost 4 bases at V and 1 base at J; junction bases unmatched: 5. The CDR3 extends over 15 amino acids. The CDR3 spells CASSPPAGGTDTQYF. The DNA for the CDR3 is TGCGCCAGCAGCCCCCCAGCGGGAGGCACAGATACGCAGTATTTT.

The chain links TRBV27 to TRBJ2-1, with 9 bases identical to TRBD2. J was trimmed by 4 bases and V by 8 bases; bases with no gene match: 9. Per germline, CDR1 MNHEY and CDR2 SMNVEV (reference sequence). This CDR3 spans 15 amino acids. The CDR3 DNA is TGTGCCAGCCGCTGGGCGGGAGGGTCTTACAATGAGCAGTTCTTC. Encoded protein: CASRWAGGSYNEQFF.